These 21 T cell receptor beta chains came from one sample sequenced in a study of identical twins (TCRdb year 2016). Library preparation employed 5' RACE. Instrument on record: Illumina HiSeq 2000. Using fastp trimming at Q25 and MiXCR clonotype assembly, TCRdb reanalyzed the public sequencing data and kept in-frame beta chains. Every entry covers one CDR3 protein and lists the most common genes and DNA from its rows. The sample yields about 200,000 distinct CDR3 sequences; around 6.5% were counted once. 13% to 15% of the sample belongs to the ten largest clones. These data were also reused for a study on T cells expressing NK-cell markers.

The specimen sequenced was CD8+ T cells sorted from blood. The receptors originated from a woman younger than 30 in good health.

This clonotype was seen more than once but under ten times. The V gene is TRBV7-9, the J gene TRBJ2-7; the D gene is possibly TRBD2 (5 bases). CDR3 length: 15 amino acids. The ends were cut back, 4 bases at V and 2 bases at J, with 15 bases in the middle. Germline CDR1 is SEHNR and CDR2 is FQNEAQ (reference sequence). CDR3 coding DNA: TGTGCCAGCAGCTACTTGGGAGACGCGACCTACGAGCAGTACTTC. Encoded protein: CASSYLGDATYEQYF. Full variable domain (outside the CDR3, taken from reference TRBV7-9 and TRBJ2-7): DTGVSQNPRHKITKRGQNVTFRCDPISEHNRLYWYRQTLGQGPEFLTYFQNEAQLEKSRLLSDRFSAERPKGSFSTLEIQRTEQGDSAMYLCASSYLGDATYEQYFGPGTRLTVT.

This clonotype was observed many times. The chain links TRBV4-2 to TRBJ2-1; 10 nucleotides line up with TRBD2. Germline V gene lookup returns CDR1 LGHNA and CDR2 YNFKEQ. The CDR3 is 16 amino acids. The ends lost 1 base at V and 8 bases at J; junction bases unmatched: 8. CDR3 DNA: TGTGCCAGCAGCCAAGGTTCTAGCGGGAGTAGAGATGAGCAGTTCTTC. This sequence encodes CASSQGSSGSRDEQFF.

The rearrangement uses TRBV12-3 or TRBV12-4 and TRBJ2-7, with 7 nucleotides matching TRBD2. With V trimmed by 2 bases and J by 2 bases, 12 bases remained unmatched. The CDR3 extends over 17 amino acids. DNA of the CDR3: TGTGCCAGCAGTTTATGGGAGGGGCAGATGACAGCCTACGAGCAGTACTTC. This codes for CASSLWEGQMTAYEQYF.

This clonotype was detected a few times. The CDR3 DNA is TGTGCCAGCAGCGCCGGTACTCTATTCCGAACTGGGGCCAACGTCCTGACTTTC. It is translated as CASSAGTLFRTGANVLTF. This chain connects TRBV7-8 to TRBJ2-6; D gene ambiguous. Trimming left V 5 bases short and J 2 bases short, with 19 bases between. Germline CDR1 SGHVS, CDR2 FQNEAQ. The CDR3 loop spans 18 amino acids.

The rearrangement joins TRBV11-3 to TRBJ2-7, with TRBD1 identical over 7 bases. The germline gives CDR1 SGHNT, CDR2 YENEEA. Losses at the gene ends were 4 bases for V and 2 bases for J; bases not matched to a gene: 11. CDR3 length equals 16 residues. The CDR3 reads CASSSLRKTGPYEQYF. The CDR3, as DNA: TGTGCCAGCAGCTCCCTAAGAAAGACAGGGCCCTACGAGCAGTACTTC.

V gene TRBV6-1 combines with J gene TRBJ2-1; D might be TRBD1 or TRBD2, each matching 5 bases. The CDR3 covers 14 residues. In germline, CDR1 is MNHNS, CDR2 SASEGT. With 5 bases removed from V and 9 bases from J, the gap between germline ends came to 17 bases. The DNA for the CDR3 is TGTGCCAGCAGTATGATGGGGCCCGGGGTTGAGCAGTTCTTC. Protein sequence: CASSMMGPGVEQFF.

This clonotype was detected a few times. V and J are TRBV6-2 or TRBV6-3 and TRBJ2-3; a weak D match, TRBD1 (5 bases). CDR1 is MNHEY and CDR2 is SVGEGT in the germline V gene. The CDR3 totals 14 residues. With 2 bases removed from V and 5 bases from J, the gap between germline ends came to 11 bases. The DNA of the CDR3 is TGTGCCAGCAGTTACGTAGGGGCCGGAGATACGCAGTATTTT. It encodes CASSYVGAGDTQYF.

This clonotype was detected ten times or more. The chain combines TRBV7-2 with TRBJ2-1; D gene uncertain. Per the germline V gene, CDR1 is SGHTA and CDR2 is FQGNSA. The CDR3 totals 11 residues. V was cut by 1 base and J by 13 bases, with 8 bases left in between. This chain's CDR3 is CASSLGLPQFF. CDR3 sequence (DNA): TGTGCCAGCAGCTTAGGGCTACCCCAGTTCTTC.

This clonotype occurred a few times. The CDR3 DNA reads TGTGCCAGCCGCGAGGGCGGGAGCACAGATACGCAGTATTTT. This sequence encodes CASREGGSTDTQYF. The chain combines TRBV11-2 with TRBJ2-3, with D possibly matching TRBD2 (5 bases). There are 14 residues in the CDR3. Deletions cut 8 bases from V and 0 bases from J, with 12 bases between. CDR1 is SGHAT and CDR2 is FQNNGV in the germline V gene.

In this sample, this clonotype turned up many times. This chain uses TRBV7-2 with TRBJ1-3; D is possibly TRBD1 (5 bases). Trimming took off 1 base at V and 4 bases at J, with 11 bases between the two ends. CDR1 is SGHTA and CDR2 is FQGNSA in the germline V gene. The CDR3 sequence is 15 residues long. CDR3 bases: TGTGCCAGCAGCTTAGTTCCAGGGAAGGGAAACACCATATATTTT. It codes for CASSLVPGKGNTIYF.

This clonotype was counted between two and nine times. The chain carries TRBV11-2 and TRBJ2-1, with 11 bases aligning to TRBD1. Per germline, CDR1 SGHAT and CDR2 FQNNGV. The CDR3 loop spans 14 amino acids. V was clipped by 2 bases and J by 7 bases; unmatched bases: 1. The CDR3 protein is CASSLWDRGNEQFF. CDR3 sequence (DNA): TGTGCCAGCAGCTTATGGGACAGGGGGAATGAGCAGTTCTTC.

This clonotype has only a few counts. The V and J genes are TRBV6-5 and TRBJ1-1, with 9 bases aligning to TRBD1. CDR3 length equals 19 residues. With V trimmed by 2 bases and J by 0 bases, 13 bases remained unmatched. Germline V CDR1 and CDR2: MNHEY, SVGAGI. CDR3 bases: TGTGCCAGCAGTTACAACTCCCTGGACAGGGGCTTCATGAACACTGAAGCTTTCTTT. Encoded protein: CASSYNSLDRGFMNTEAFF.

The chain links TRBV9 to TRBJ2-1; tentative D call: TRBD2 (5 bases). The CDR3 is made up of 15 amino acids. The V gene's germline CDR1 is SGDLS and CDR2 YYNGEE. Deletions cut 3 bases from V and 6 bases from J, with 16 bases between. DNA for the CDR3: TGTGCCAGCAGCGAACGGGGTCCCACGACCAATGAGCAGTTCTTC. It is translated as CASSERGPTTNEQFF.

The chain has TRBV30 and TRBJ2-1, with TRBD2 as a possible D gene (6 bases). CDR1 is GTSNPN, CDR2 SVGIG, per germline (reference sequence). V was cut by 2 bases and J by 8 bases, with 22 bases left in between. CDR3 length equals 16 residues. CDR3 DNA sequence: TGTGCCTGGAGTTCAGGGTCGGGAGTATGGAACGATGAGCAGTTCTTC. This gives the protein CAWSSGSGVWNDEQFF.

This clonotype was seen many times. This chain's CDR3 is CASSPGQGVGAFF. The CDR3 region has the DNA TGTGCCAGCAGCCCGGGACAGGGGGTCGGTGCTTTCTTT. V is TRBV25-1 and J is TRBJ1-1, with 11 nucleotides matching TRBD1. J was trimmed by 11 bases and V by 6 bases; bases with no gene match: 8. The CDR3 extends over 13 amino acids. The germline V gene encodes CDR1 MGHDK and CDR2 SYGVNS.

This clonotype has just a few counts. This chain links TRBV30 with TRBJ1-2; maybe TRBD1 (6 bases). V was cut by 1 base and J by 8 bases, with 20 bases left in between. CDR3 size: 15 residues. The germline gives CDR1 GTSNPN, CDR2 SVGIG (reference sequence). The CDR3 DNA is TGTGCCTGGAGTGGCAAGGACAGCCGGGGGGAAGGCTACACCTTC. It yields the protein CAWSGKDSRGEGYTF.

This clonotype was seen ten or more times. The CDR3 DNA reads as TGTGCCAGCAGCTTGGAACTAGCAGAAAACATTCAGTACTTC. Its translation: CASSLELAENIQYF. The J gene is TRBJ2-4, the V gene TRBV5-5, with D possibly matching TRBD2 (6 bases). There are 14 residues in the CDR3. Germline loops: CDR1 SGHKS, CDR2 YYEKEE (reference sequence). Between the trimmed V and J ends, which lost 0 bases and 5 bases, there was a span of 9 bases.

The gene calls are TRBV5-1 and TRBJ1-2; D perhaps matches TRBD1 (6 bases). CDR3 size: 13 residues. The ends were cut back, 4 bases at V and 8 bases at J, with 15 bases in the middle. Germline CDR1 reads SGHRS; CDR2 reads YFSETQ. CDR3 region: CASSPNRVEGYTF. The CDR3, as DNA: TGCGCCAGCAGCCCGAACAGGGTGGAAGGCTACACCTTC.

The chain recombines TRBV27 with TRBJ1-1; D remains ambiguous. The CDR3 is 12 residues long. The germline gives CDR1 MNHEY, CDR2 SMNVEV (reference sequence). The germline V and J ends were trimmed by 8 bases and 1 base, with 8 bases remaining between them. The CDR3 DNA sequence: TGTGCCAGCGGTGTCCAGAACACTGAAGCTTTCTTT. Its translation is CASGVQNTEAFF.

This clonotype was picked up a small number of times. The chain combines TRBV20-1 with TRBJ2-1; 7 positions match TRBD1. Germline V gene sequence: CDR1 DFQATT, CDR2 SNEGSKA (reference sequence). The CDR3 runs 13 residues. The trim removed 6 bases at V and 6 bases at J, leaving 8 bases unmatched. The CDR3 sequence is CSAGNRGPNEQFF. CDR3 coding DNA: TGCAGTGCCGGGAACAGGGGACCCAATGAGCAGTTCTTC.

A few counts support this clonotype. The rearrangement uses TRBV9 and TRBJ2-7; 9 nucleotides match TRBD1. The CDR3 extends over 15 amino acids. V lost 4 bases, J lost 6 bases, and 11 bases stayed unmatched. Looked up from germline, CDR1 is SGDLS and CDR2 is YYNGEE. Here the CDR3 DNA reads TGTGCCAGCAGCCCCGAGGGACAGGGAAGGCGCGAGCAGTACTTC. Translating gives CASSPEGQGRREQYF. Full variable domain (missing parts from reference TRBV9 and TRBJ2-7): DSGVTQTPKHLITATGQRVTLRCSPRSGDLSVYWYQQSLDQGLQFLIQYYNGEERAKGNILERFSAQQFPDLHSELNLSSLELGDSALYFCASSPEGQGRREQYFGPGTRLTVT.